The rows below give T cell receptor beta chains drawn from one sample of a study of human T cells and chemical hapten exposure. TCRdb itself ran the RACE reads through MiXCR, one entry per CDR3 protein. The table includes a few hundred thousand distinct CDR3 sequences, roughly 6% detected once. The sequencing here drew on whole blood, taken in connection with sensitization to the hapten diphenylcyclopropenone (DPC). The receptors shown here come from a woman under 30 with alopecia areata. Some clones in this sample may be carry-over from other donors' samples. CDR3s include the opening cysteine and the closing phenylalanine or tryptophan. D genes are given only for firm matches. Size values are once, few and many counts, or a class for expanded clones, and some rows have none.

clone_size: many; v_call: TRBV12-3/TRBV12-4; d_call: TRBD1; j_call: TRBJ2-4; cdr3_nt: TGTGCCAGCAGTCTCACAGGGGGAAAAAACATTCAGTACTTC; cdr3_aa: CASSLTGGKNIQYF
clone_size: many; v_call: TRBV3-1; d_call: .; j_call: TRBJ2-2; cdr3_nt: TGTGCCAGCAGCCCGAGACAGGCGGACACCGGGGAGCTGTTTTTT; cdr3_aa: CASSPRQADTGELFF
clone_size: few; v_call: TRBV7-9; d_call: TRBD1; j_call: TRBJ1-1; cdr3_nt: TGTGCCAGCAGCTTTCCTTACGGCAGGGGGCTAGGCACTGAAGCTTTCTTT; cdr3_aa: CASSFPYGRGLGTEAFF
clone_size: many; v_call: TRBV28; d_call: .; j_call: TRBJ1-2; cdr3_nt: TGTGCCAGCAGTCCACAGGGTACTTCCTACTATGGCTACACCTTC; cdr3_aa: CASSPQGTSYYGYTF
clone_size: many; v_call: TRBV11-2; d_call: .; j_call: TRBJ1-1; cdr3_nt: TGTGCCAGCATTACCGACAGGCAGAACACTGAAGCTTTCTTT; cdr3_aa: CASITDRQNTEAFF
clone_size: .; v_call: TRBV2; d_call: .; j_call: TRBJ2-6; cdr3_nt: TGTGCCAGCAGTGAAAAACCCGGGGCCAACGTCCTGACTTTC; cdr3_aa: CASSEKPGANVLTF
clone_size: many; v_call: TRBV7-3; d_call: TRBD1; j_call: TRBJ2-3; cdr3_nt: TGTGCCAGCAGCGTCTCGACAGGGCTCGCGCAGTATTTT; cdr3_aa: CASSVSTGLAQYF
clone_size: few; v_call: TRBV7-2; d_call: TRBD1; j_call: TRBJ2-3; cdr3_nt: TGTGCCAGCAGCATACAAGACAGGGGTCTCACAGATACGCAGTATTTT; cdr3_aa: CASSIQDRGLTDTQYF
clone_size: many; v_call: TRBV20-1; d_call: .; j_call: TRBJ1-3; cdr3_nt: TGCAGTGCTAGAGGGGGCGTAGGAAGAAACACCATATATTTT; cdr3_aa: CSARGGVGRNTIYF
clone_size: many; v_call: TRBV5-6; d_call: .; j_call: TRBJ1-2; cdr3_nt: TGTGCCAGCAGCTTTGGCGGACCGGGACCTAACTATGGCTACACCTTC; cdr3_aa: CASSFGGPGPNYGYTF
clone_size: .; v_call: TRBV12-3/TRBV12-4; d_call: TRBD1; j_call: TRBJ2-7; cdr3_nt: TGTGCCAGCAGTTTAGCCGGGACAGCGCTGCAGTACTTC; cdr3_aa: CASSLAGTALQYF
clone_size: many; v_call: TRBV3-1; d_call: .; j_call: TRBJ2-1; cdr3_nt: TGTGCCAGCAGCCCTACGGGGGATGAGCAGTTCTTC; cdr3_aa: CASSPTGDEQFF
clone_size: .; v_call: TRBV6-1; d_call: .; j_call: TRBJ1-5; cdr3_nt: TGTGCCAGCGAGCAACAGGGAAATCAGCCCCAGCATTTT; cdr3_aa: CASEQQGNQPQHF
clone_size: few; v_call: TRBV12-3/TRBV12-4; d_call: .; j_call: TRBJ2-1; cdr3_nt: TGTGCCAGCCCGAGGGGGGGTGAGCAGTTCTTC; cdr3_aa: CASPRGGEQFF
clone_size: .; v_call: TRBV6-1; d_call: TRBD2; j_call: TRBJ2-1; cdr3_nt: TGTGCCAGCAAGACTATTATATCCCGGGGGGGGCTTGTCCCCTACAATGAGCAGTTCTTC; cdr3_aa: CASKTIISRGGLVPYNEQFF
clone_size: few; v_call: TRBV27; d_call: .; j_call: TRBJ2-3; cdr3_nt: TGTGCCAGCAGTTCTAACGGGCCTAGCACAGATACGCAGTATTTT; cdr3_aa: CASSSNGPSTDTQYF
clone_size: many; v_call: TRBV4-1; d_call: .; j_call: TRBJ1-5; cdr3_nt: TGCGCCAGCAGCCAAGATAATTTGAGTCTGAATCAGCCCCAGCATTTT; cdr3_aa: CASSQDNLSLNQPQHF
clone_size: few; v_call: TRBV7-9; d_call: .; j_call: TRBJ1-1; cdr3_nt: TGTGCCAGCAGCTTAGCGGGACAAGCAATTGGAGCTTTCTTT; cdr3_aa: CASSLAGQAIGAFF
clone_size: few; v_call: TRBV6-6; d_call: TRBD1; j_call: TRBJ1-1; cdr3_nt: TGTGCCAGCATACGAACAGGGGCGAACACTGAAGCTTTCTTT; cdr3_aa: CASIRTGANTEAFF
clone_size: .; v_call: TRBV7-2; d_call: .; j_call: TRBJ2-1; cdr3_nt: TGTGCCAGCAGCTTATCTTTAGGGGTCTACAATGAGCAGTTCTTC; cdr3_aa: CASSLSLGVYNEQFF
clone_size: few; v_call: TRBV10-3; d_call: .; j_call: TRBJ1-5; cdr3_nt: TGTGCCATCAGTGAGGAGGGGGTTTGGAGCAATCAGCCCCAGCATTTT; cdr3_aa: CAISEEGVWSNQPQHF
clone_size: many; v_call: TRBV5-1; d_call: .; j_call: TRBJ1-1; cdr3_nt: TGCGCCAGCAGCTTGGACGGCAGGAACACTGAAGCTTTCTTT; cdr3_aa: CASSLDGRNTEAFF
clone_size: .; v_call: TRBV20-1; d_call: .; j_call: TRBJ2-3; cdr3_nt: TGCAGTGCTATTGGAGGCACAGATACGCAGTATTTT; cdr3_aa: CSAIGGTDTQYF
clone_size: .; v_call: TRBV19; d_call: TRBD1; j_call: TRBJ1-5; cdr3_nt: TGTGCCAGTAGTATCCTGGGGGGGACAGGGGCTCAGCCCCAGCATTTT; cdr3_aa: CASSILGGTGAQPQHF
clone_size: few; v_call: TRBV28; d_call: TRBD1; j_call: TRBJ2-4; cdr3_nt: TGTGCCAGCAGTTTATACAGGGGTTCCAAAAACATTCAGTACTTC; cdr3_aa: CASSLYRGSKNIQYF
clone_size: .; v_call: TRBV27; d_call: .; j_call: TRBJ1-2; cdr3_nt: TGTGCCAGCAGTTTCTCCCCCGGACAGTATGGCTACACCTTC; cdr3_aa: CASSFSPGQYGYTF
clone_size: many; v_call: TRBV28; d_call: TRBD1; j_call: TRBJ1-1; cdr3_nt: TGTGCCAGCAGTTCCCTATCAGGGGGCCGGAACACTGAAGCTTTCTTT; cdr3_aa: CASSSLSGGRNTEAFF
clone_size: many; v_call: TRBV6-5; d_call: .; j_call: TRBJ2-2; cdr3_nt: TGTGCCAGCAGTTACCAGGGACGGTCTTCCCTCACCGGGGAGCTGTTTTTT; cdr3_aa: CASSYQGRSSLTGELFF
clone_size: many; v_call: TRBV24-1; d_call: .; j_call: TRBJ2-1; cdr3_nt: TGTGCCACCAGTGCTGGGCCCCCTTACAATGAGCAGTTCTTC; cdr3_aa: CATSAGPPYNEQFF
clone_size: few; v_call: TRBV27; d_call: .; j_call: TRBJ1-5; cdr3_nt: TGTGCCAGCAGTTTATGGGCACGACAGCCCCAGCATTTT; cdr3_aa: CASSLWARQPQHF
clone_size: many; v_call: TRBV12-3/TRBV12-4; d_call: TRBD1; j_call: TRBJ1-4; cdr3_nt: TGTGCCAGCAGGGGACCGGGACAGGGTAATGAAAAACTGTTTTTT; cdr3_aa: CASRGPGQGNEKLFF
clone_size: few; v_call: TRBV6-5; d_call: .; j_call: TRBJ2-2; cdr3_nt: TGTGCCAGCAGTCAAGCAGGGATCGCCGGGGAGCTGTTTTTT; cdr3_aa: CASSQAGIAGELFF
clone_size: many; v_call: TRBV4-3; d_call: TRBD2; j_call: TRBJ2-3; cdr3_nt: TGCGCCAGCAGCCAAAGAAGCGCGGGGGGGGATACGCAGTATTTT; cdr3_aa: CASSQRSAGGDTQYF
clone_size: many; v_call: TRBV4-1; d_call: TRBD1; j_call: TRBJ1-1; cdr3_nt: TGCGCCAGCAGCCAAGCGCAGGGGGCTCCCCCATCGAACACTGAAGCTTTCTTT; cdr3_aa: CASSQAQGAPPSNTEAFF
clone_size: many; v_call: TRBV5-5; d_call: TRBD1; j_call: TRBJ1-1; cdr3_nt: TGTGCCAGCAGCAGACTGGACAGGGAAACTGAAGCTTTCTTT; cdr3_aa: CASSRLDRETEAFF
clone_size: .; v_call: TRBV3-1; d_call: .; j_call: TRBJ2-3; cdr3_nt: TGTGCCAGCAGCCAGAGGGGGCGGGGTTGGACAGATACGCAGTATTTT; cdr3_aa: CASSQRGRGWTDTQYF
clone_size: .; v_call: TRBV7-2; d_call: .; j_call: TRBJ1-2; cdr3_nt: TGTGCCAGCAGCTTAGCGCCAGGATATAACTATGGCTACACCTTC; cdr3_aa: CASSLAPGYNYGYTF
clone_size: few; v_call: TRBV12-3/TRBV12-4; d_call: TRBD2; j_call: TRBJ2-7; cdr3_nt: TGTGCCAGCAGTTGGGGCGGGGGGGATGACGAGCAGTACTTC; cdr3_aa: CASSWGGGDDEQYF
clone_size: many; v_call: TRBV25-1; d_call: .; j_call: TRBJ1-1; cdr3_nt: TGTGCCAGCTTTTCGGGCACTGAAGCTTTCTTT; cdr3_aa: CASFSGTEAFF
clone_size: many; v_call: TRBV6-2/TRBV6-3; d_call: .; j_call: TRBJ1-1; cdr3_nt: TGTGCCAGCAGTTATTTGTCGGGTGGAGCTTTCTTT; cdr3_aa: CASSYLSGGAFF
clone_size: few; v_call: TRBV3-1; d_call: TRBD1; j_call: TRBJ1-3; cdr3_nt: TGTGCCAGCAGCCAGGACAGGGGGCCAGGAAACACCATATATTTT; cdr3_aa: CASSQDRGPGNTIYF
clone_size: few; v_call: TRBV7-9; d_call: TRBD1; j_call: TRBJ1-6; cdr3_nt: TGTGCCAGCAGCCCAGGGGGAGGGAGAAATTCACCCCTCCACTTT; cdr3_aa: CASSPGGGRNSPLHF
clone_size: .; v_call: TRBV28; d_call: .; j_call: TRBJ1-6; cdr3_nt: TGTGCCAGCAATTTGGCGGACGGTAATTCACCCCTCCACTTT; cdr3_aa: CASNLADGNSPLHF
clone_size: .; v_call: TRBV3-1; d_call: .; j_call: TRBJ2-5; cdr3_nt: TGTGCCAGCAGCCTAAGACAGGCCACGGCGGCGACCCAGTACTTC; cdr3_aa: CASSLRQATAATQYF
clone_size: many; v_call: TRBV4-1; d_call: .; j_call: TRBJ2-3; cdr3_nt: TGCGCCAGCAGCCAAGTCGGTATCACAGATACGCAGTATTTT; cdr3_aa: CASSQVGITDTQYF
clone_size: few; v_call: TRBV7-2; d_call: TRBD2; j_call: TRBJ2-3; cdr3_nt: TGTGCCAGCAGCTTACTAGCGGGGGGGCCTGTTGGCACAGATACGCAGTATTTT; cdr3_aa: CASSLLAGGPVGTDTQYF
clone_size: few; v_call: TRBV5-1; d_call: .; j_call: TRBJ2-1; cdr3_nt: TGCGCCAGCAGCTGGCGAGGGGGGACCGTGGATGAGCAGTTCTTC; cdr3_aa: CASSWRGGTVDEQFF
clone_size: many; v_call: TRBV4-3; d_call: .; j_call: TRBJ2-3; cdr3_nt: TGCGCCAGCAGCCTTATTACGACAGACCTTAGCACAGATACGCAGTATTTT; cdr3_aa: CASSLITTDLSTDTQYF
clone_size: many; v_call: TRBV6-1; d_call: .; j_call: TRBJ2-1; cdr3_nt: TGTGCCAGCAGTGAAATGAGGGGTGGTGAGCAGTTCTTC; cdr3_aa: CASSEMRGGEQFF
clone_size: .; v_call: TRBV20-1; d_call: .; j_call: TRBJ2-7; cdr3_nt: TGCAGTGCTGGGACTCCCACCTACGAGCAGTACTTC; cdr3_aa: CSAGTPTYEQYF
clone_size: many; v_call: TRBV4-2; d_call: .; j_call: TRBJ2-7; cdr3_nt: TGTGCCAGCAGCCAAGATCTTGGGACACGCGGAGCGAACGAGCAGTACTTC; cdr3_aa: CASSQDLGTRGANEQYF
clone_size: .; v_call: TRBV9; d_call: TRBD2; j_call: TRBJ2-3; cdr3_nt: TGTGCCAGCAGCGTACGACTAGCGGGGGGGCCTTGGACAGATACGCAGTATTTT; cdr3_aa: CASSVRLAGGPWTDTQYF
clone_size: few; v_call: TRBV4-2; d_call: .; j_call: TRBJ1-2; cdr3_nt: TGTGCCAGCAGCCAAGAATCCAGCTATGGCTACACCTTC; cdr3_aa: CASSQESSYGYTF
clone_size: .; v_call: TRBV24-1; d_call: .; j_call: TRBJ2-3; cdr3_nt: TGTGCCACACTGGACGGGGGGCTCCCACCTAGCACAGATACGCAGTATTTT; cdr3_aa: CATLDGGLPPSTDTQYF
clone_size: .; v_call: TRBV7-6; d_call: .; j_call: TRBJ2-3; cdr3_nt: TGTGCCAGCAGCTTAGGACGGGGGCAACACACAGATACGCAGTATTTT; cdr3_aa: CASSLGRGQHTDTQYF
clone_size: many; v_call: TRBV7-9; d_call: .; j_call: TRBJ1-2; cdr3_nt: TGTGCCAGCAGCTTAGTACAGTACTATGGCTACACCTTC; cdr3_aa: CASSLVQYYGYTF
clone_size: many; v_call: TRBV27; d_call: TRBD1; j_call: TRBJ2-3; cdr3_nt: TGTGCCAGCAGTCCGACAGGGGTCGTCACAGATACGCAGTATTTT; cdr3_aa: CASSPTGVVTDTQYF